Listed here is a single TCR beta chain. Its antigen remains undetermined. There are no base qualities to consult, and no much larger clone falls within one base. This specimen comes from a study of immune evolution from preneoplasia to lung adenocarcinoma (dated by TCRdb to the early 2020s). Background on the whole study: HLA loss of heterozygosity was observed in roughly 6.8%, 16% and 36% of AIS, MIA and ADC lesions, respectively, and was not observed in any AAH lesions. The study used immune gene expression, TCR sequencing and multiplex immunofluorescence to profile the immune contexture of lung adenocarcinoma precursors and invasive adenocarcinoma. Resected precursor lesions (AAH, AIS, MIA) and invasive adenocarcinomas were each compared against paired morphologically normal lung tissue. Sample size was based on specimen availability rather than a prior power calculation. The immune data were integrated with whole exome sequencing and methylation data from the same cohort of nodules. The overall cohort was made up of around 57 patients with pulmonary nodules who had surgical resection. TCR sequencing data came from over 40 patients. According to the study, about 110 samples went through TCR sequencing. POLYSOLVER was used to infer Class I HLA alleles from exome data, while LOHHLA was used to detect allele-specific HLA loss. General findings and caveats noted by the study authors: Normal lung had the highest top T cell clone frequencies, and these frequencies appeared to fall progressively from AAH through AIS, MIA and invasive adenocarcinoma. The highest T cell clonality was observed in KRAS-mutant nodules compared with EGFR-mutant or double wild-type lesions. The findings were based on association rather than direct causation, and larger cohorts with long-term follow-up and longitudinal biopsies were deemed needed. Clonality was highest in normal lung, while later-stage lesions appeared to have lower clonality but higher T cell density and diversity. All patients were from Japan and China, so applicability to Western populations was uncertain.

Resection was performed on patients in Japan or China between about 2013 and 2018. Histologic diagnosis of each case was confirmed independently by two lung cancer pathologists on H&E slides. Premalignant or tumor cells were enriched for nucleic acid extraction by macro-dissection performed after pathologic assessment. FFPE tissue was used for DNA isolation with the AllPrep DNA/RNA FFPE Kit. TCR beta CDR3 regions were sequenced from DNA using the immunoSEQ hsTCRbeta Kit. As for how the authors treated the data: The ImmunoSEQ Analyzer was used to analyse the TCR sequencing data. T cell clonality was defined as 1 minus Pielou's evenness, as computed on productive rearrangements. To measure T cell diversity, the inverse Simpson index was applied to productive templates. T cell density was expressed as TCR beta template counts normalized to usable DNA, with usable DNA estimated by amplifying and sequencing housekeeping genes. Two-sided Kruskal-Wallis tests were used to compare TCR metrics between histologic stages. The immuneACCESS repertoire file appears here via TCRdb, limited to in-frame rearrangements. These files lack a portion of the clones; in checked studies, under half of the deficit traces to unresolved V genes, and the cause of the others is not known. D and trimming were read from the DNA, whereas the V and J calls and clone size are those reported in that table. The sample records 15,000 to 20,000 clones, roughly 90% of which are singletons. The ten top clones hold approximately 2.4% of the sample.

The origin of this receptor is a person aged 65 to 85 with invasive lung adenocarcinoma. Specimen: FFPE invasive lung adenocarcinoma tissue. What this sample's cell subset or site label stands for: frankly invasive lung adenocarcinoma (ADC).

The CDR3 corresponds to CASSGDYSYEQYF. The nucleotide sequence is given as TGTGCCAGCAGTGGGGACTACTCCTACGAGCAGTACTTC. The rearrangement joined TRBV2 to TRBJ2-7, and 7 bases in between align with TRBD2. The CDR3 covers 13 residues, taking in both the cysteine and the phenylalanine. Only the CDR3 region is kept as DNA, spanning 39 bases read in frame from base 1. CDR1 and CDR2, looked up from the germline V gene, are SNHLY and FYNNEI. V is trimmed back by 4 bases and J by 0 bases, and the junction contains 0 bases that no gene match accounts for.